Below, 10 T cell receptor beta chains from the same sample are listed, as sequenced in a study of OX40 agonist ivuxolimab in advanced cancers. The assay was immunoSEQ multiplex PCR, and TCRdb's table has in-frame clones only and misses some. The sample lists about 76,000 clones; roughly 85% were seen once. The sequenced sample was CD4+ or CD8+ T cells sorted from blood, obtained in a trial of the OX40 agonist ivuxolimab. The receptors were sampled from an adult with an advanced solid tumor such as melanoma, head and neck, liver or kidney cancer.

V and J are TRBV6-5 and TRBJ2-7, with 9 positions matching TRBD1. Unmatched junction bases numbered 14, after V lost 6 bases and J lost 8 bases. The CDR3 covers 15 residues. Per germline, CDR1 MNHEY and CDR2 SVGAGI. The CDR3 reads CASSRKRTGDKKQYF. As DNA, the CDR3 is TGTGCCAGCAGCCGGAAAAGGACAGGGGATAAGAAGCAGTACTTC.

The chain is built from TRBV5-1 and TRBJ2-2; D unresolved. This CDR3 region has 12 residues. Germline CDR1 reads SGHRS; CDR2 reads YFSETQ. Trimming removed 0 bases from V and 6 bases from J, with 3 bases in between. CDR3: CASSLAAGELFF. The CDR3 DNA sequence: TGCGCCAGCAGCTTGGCTGCCGGGGAGCTGTTTTTT. Full variable domain (outside the CDR3, taken from reference TRBV5-1 and TRBJ2-2): KAGVTQTPRYLIKTRGQQVTLSCSPISGHRSVSWYQQTPGQGLQFLFEYFSETQRNKGNFPGRFSGRQFSNSRSEMNVSTLELGDSALYLCASSLAAGELFFGEGSRLTVL.

The chain is built from TRBV30 and TRBJ1-1, with D maybe TRBD1 (5 bases). The V gene's germline CDR1 is GTSNPN and CDR2 SVGIG (reference sequence). The CDR3 runs 13 residues. Trimming stripped 1 base from V and 3 bases from J, with 9 bases between. As DNA, the CDR3 is TGTGCCTGGAGTGGAAGGGGAGACACTGAAGCTTTCTTT. The encoded protein is CAWSGRGDTEAFF.

This clone has more than one count but fewer than ten. This CDR3 reads CASTERADNEQFF. CDR3 in DNA: TGTGCCAGCACCGAGAGAGCGGACAATGAGCAGTTCTTC. V is TRBV6-1 and J is TRBJ2-1; D may be TRBD2 (5 bases). The CDR3 has 13 amino acids. Trimming left V 7 bases short and J 5 bases short, with 12 bases between. CDR1 is MNHNS, CDR2 SASEGT, per germline.

V and J are TRBV5-8 and TRBJ2-3; the match to TRBD2 covers 7 bases. CDR3 length: 16 residues. Germline CDR1 is SGHTS and CDR2 is YDEGEE. Unmatched junction bases numbered 9, after V lost 1 base and J lost 4 bases. The chain's CDR3 is CASSLPQSGASDTQYF. The CDR3 nucleotides are TGTGCCAGCAGCTTGCCCCAGAGCGGGGCCTCAGATACGCAGTATTTT.

The V call is TRBV5-1, the J call TRBJ1-1, with D unresolved. Between the trimmed V and J ends, which lost 0 bases and 6 bases, there was a span of 9 bases. The CDR3 totals 13 residues. The germline gives CDR1 SGHRS, CDR2 YFSETQ. The CDR3 loop reads CASSLAGFSEAFF. The CDR3 coding sequence is TGCGCCAGCAGCTTGGCCGGGTTTTCTGAAGCTTTCTTT.

The rearrangement joins TRBV21-1 to TRBJ2-7. TRBV21-1 is a pseudogene locus. The CDR3 consists of 13 residues. This CDR3 reads CASTRISSYEQYF. The CDR3 DNA reads as TGTGCCAGCACCCGGATAAGCTCCTACGAGCAGTACTTC.

This chain's CDR3 is CASSFIGWGETQYF. DNA for the CDR3: TGTGCCAGCAGCTTTATAGGGTGGGGAGAGACCCAGTACTTC. This chain links TRBV5-6 with TRBJ2-5, with unresolved D. The CDR3 sequence is 14 residues long. Germline CDR1 SGHDT, CDR2 YYEEEE. Trimming took off 2 bases at V and 4 bases at J, with 12 bases between the two ends.

This clone was picked up one time. This chain uses TRBV5-1 with TRBJ2-2; possibly TRBD2 for D (6 bases). This CDR3 contains 15 residues. The V gene lost 2 bases and the J gene lost 4 bases, with 12 bases spanning the gap. CDR1 and CDR2 (germline): SGHRS, YFSETQ. The CDR3 DNA reads TGCGCCAGCAGCTTCCGGGACTCTTCCACCGGGGAGCTGTTTTTT. Translation: CASSFRDSSTGELFF.

The V and J genes are TRBV2 and TRBJ2-1; perhaps D is TRBD1 or TRBD2 (5 bases each). V lost 7 bases, J lost 5 bases, and 15 bases lay in between. Germline CDR1 SNHLY, CDR2 FYNNEI. The CDR3 consists of 14 residues. CDR3 in amino acids: CASITSPGHNEQFF. The CDR3 nucleotides read TGTGCCAGCATCACTAGTCCGGGACACAATGAGCAGTTCTTC.